The entry below describes one T cell receptor beta chain. No antigen is known for it. A much larger clone lies one base from this, so it may be a read error. The sample originates from a study of T-cell memory formation after mild COVID-19. Study-wide background: Across donors, TCR clusters were largely donor specific.

Study-level points and caveats: Shrinking CD4+ clones resided mostly in CM and EM, and CD8+ ones in EMRA. Within pre-infection memory, some responding clones were found, suggesting cross-reactive memory joined.

TCRdb independently ran MiXCR on the 5' RACE reads; one entry per CDR3 protein. The sample lists around 340,000 distinct CDR3 sequences; under 15% were seen once. The receptor was isolated from a man younger than 35 who had mild COVID-19 (a few samples of this study predate the infection). Cell type and time point are not known. Source material: PBMCs or a T cell subset sorted from them (not recorded which).

CDR3 sequence (DNA): TGCGCCAGCAGCATACAACAAGAGACCCAGTACTTC. It yields the protein CASSIQQETQYF. V gene TRBV5-1 combines with J gene TRBJ2-5; D unresolved. Looked up from germline, CDR1 is SGHRS and CDR2 is YFSETQ. The V gene lost 4 bases and the J gene lost 2 bases, with 6 bases spanning the gap. The CDR3 runs 12 residues.